This T cell receptor (beta chain) stems from a study of blood T cell repertoires in COVID-19. Across the study: Acute and convalescent COVID-19 samples came from the United States, Italy and Spain. T cells, B-cell-depleted T cells, or PBMCs supplied cDNA or gDNA.

How the authors handled the data: By means of reference gene primer amplification, nucleated cell counts were estimated. Sequencing used immunoSEQ multiplex PCR; TCRdb keeps in-frame clones, though not all of them. Clone size and the V and J calls come from that table; the DNA yielded D and trimming. The sample has about 250,000 clones, about 80% seen once. The specimen was peripheral blood. This TCR was sampled from a woman at least 80 years old with active or convalescent COVID-19.

The CDR3 protein is CASSLHGTNEKLFF. CDR3 nucleotides: TGTGCCAGCAGTTTACACGGAACTAATGAAAAACTGTTTTTT. The chain employs TRBV28 and TRBJ1-4; no firm D call. Germline CDR1 is MDHEN and CDR2 is SYDVKM. With 2 bases removed from V and 1 base from J, the gap between germline ends came to 5 bases. CDR3 length: 14 amino acids.